Listed below are T cell receptor beta chains from one sample, sequenced in a study of Ad26.COV2.S vaccination and SARS-CoV-2 variants. Repertoires were generated with immunoSEQ multiplex PCR, while TCRdb's copy carries only in-frame clones and drops some. The sample gives about 97,000 clones, around 81% of which show up once; roughly 17% is in the top ten. Sequenced material: peripheral blood, taken after recovery from COVID-19. These receptors were obtained from a human donor who had recovered from COVID-19. The CDR3 runs from the conserved cysteine through the conserved F or W. Fields, in order: clone size, D gene, J gene, V gene, CDR3 DNA, CDR3 protein. D genes are given only for firm matches. For some rows the clone size is stated as once, few or many, or as a class when expanded; others skip it.

NA,NA,TRBJ1-1,TRBV28,TGTGCCAGCAGTCGAGCCGGGCTCCACATGAACACTGAAGCTTTCTTT,CASSRAGLHMNTEAFF
once,TRBD1,TRBJ1-2,TRBV7-3,TGTGCCAGCAGCTTAGCCAAGGGGGCAGGGGGCTACACCTTC,CASSLAKGAGGYTF
NA,TRBD1,TRBJ2-7,TRBV3-1/TRBV3-2,TGTGCCAGCAGCCAAGACGACAGGGTCGAGCAGTACTTC,CASSQDDRVEQYF
NA,NA,TRBJ1-2,TRBV14,TGTGCCAGCAGCCAAGGGAATTACGGCTACACCTTC,CASSQGNYGYTF
many,TRBD2,TRBJ2-1,TRBV5-1,TGCGCCAGCAGCTTGGGGACTAGCGGGGGGCAGAGGCAGTTCTTC,CASSLGTSGGQRQFF
few,NA,TRBJ1-1,TRBV19,TGTGCCAGTAGTATTACTTGGAGACGGATGAACACTGAAGCTTTCTTT,CASSITWRRMNTEAFF
few,TRBD1,TRBJ1-5,TRBV2,TGTGCCAGTACTGGACAGGACCAAGTCGTGATACCCCAGCATTTT,CASTGQDQVVIPQHF
NA,TRBD2,TRBJ2-7,TRBV5-6,TGTGCCAGCAGCTTACTAGCGGGGGGACCTGGGCAGTACTTC,CASSLLAGGPGQYF
few,NA,TRBJ1-2,TRBV28,TGTGCCAGCAGTGAGCGACAGCGAACTAACTATGGCTACACCTTC,CASSERQRTNYGYTF
NA,NA,TRBJ1-3,TRBV5-4,TGTGCCAGCAGCCTTGGACGTGGGTTAGCTGGAAACACCATATATTTT,CASSLGRGLAGNTIYF
NA,NA,TRBJ1-1,TRBV12-3/TRBV12-4,TGTGCCAGCACCCAGTTGGGGAACACTGAAGCTTTCTTT,CASTQLGNTEAFF
few,TRBD1,TRBJ2-5,TRBV7-3,TGTGCCAGCAGCCGACAGGGGGGCCCCGAGACCCAGTACTTC,CASSRQGGPETQYF
NA,NA,TRBJ2-2,TRBV30,TGTGCCTGGAGTCCGGATGGGGGTAACACCGGGGAGCTGTTTTTT,CAWSPDGGNTGELFF
NA,TRBD2,TRBJ2-7,TRBV28,TGTGCCACACAAGTGGGAGGGTACAACGAGCAGTACTTC,CATQVGGYNEQYF
NA,TRBD2,TRBJ2-5,TRBV4-2,TGTGCCAGCAGCCAAGGACTAGCGGGGGTAGAGACCCAGTACTTC,CASSQGLAGVETQYF
NA,TRBD1,TRBJ1-4,TRBV11-2,TGTGCCAGCAGCTTAGGCGCACAGGGGGCTCGCGAAAAACTGTTTTTT,CASSLGAQGAREKLFF
NA,TRBD2,TRBJ2-5,TRBV6-2/TRBV6-3,TGTGCCAGCAGTTCCGGGGCTAGCGGGGGCCGCGATCAAGAGACCCAGTACTTC,CASSSGASGGRDQETQYF
few,NA,TRBJ2-7,TRBV4-2,TGTGCCAGCAGCCAAGTTTTGGGGGCTAGATCCTACGAGCAGTACTTC,CASSQVLGARSYEQYF
NA,NA,TRBJ1-5,TRBV10-3,TGTGCCACCCAGATGCAACAGGGCCCTGGGGGCAATCAGCCCCAGCATTTT,CATQMQQGPGGNQPQHF
NA,NA,TRBJ1-1,TRBV3-1/TRBV3-2,TGTGCCAGCAGCCCTTTCAGGGGTGAAGCTTTCTTT,CASSPFRGEAFF
NA,TRBD1,TRBJ2-7,TRBV2,TGTGCCAGCAGTGAACCACCGGGACAGGGAAAGCAGTACTTC,CASSEPPGQGKQYF
NA,NA,TRBJ2-2,TRBV5-4,TGTGCCAGCAGCTTCGGACATTACACCGGGGAGCTGTTTTTT,CASSFGHYTGELFF
NA,NA,TRBJ2-6,TRBV6-5,TGTGCCAGCAAGGAGTCTGGGGCCAACGTCCTGACTTTC,CASKESGANVLTF
NA,TRBD2,TRBJ2-4,TRBV6-2/TRBV6-3,TGTGCCAGCAGTTACGCGTACCGGCGGGAGGGCATTCAGTACTTC,CASSYAYRREGIQYF
NA,NA,TRBJ1-3,TRBV6-6,TGTGCCAGCAGTTACTCGTCTTCGGGAAACACCATATATTTT,CASSYSSSGNTIYF
NA,NA,TRBJ1-6,TRBV19,TGTGCCAGTAGTATACAGGGTAATTCACCCCTCCACTTT,CASSIQGNSPLHF